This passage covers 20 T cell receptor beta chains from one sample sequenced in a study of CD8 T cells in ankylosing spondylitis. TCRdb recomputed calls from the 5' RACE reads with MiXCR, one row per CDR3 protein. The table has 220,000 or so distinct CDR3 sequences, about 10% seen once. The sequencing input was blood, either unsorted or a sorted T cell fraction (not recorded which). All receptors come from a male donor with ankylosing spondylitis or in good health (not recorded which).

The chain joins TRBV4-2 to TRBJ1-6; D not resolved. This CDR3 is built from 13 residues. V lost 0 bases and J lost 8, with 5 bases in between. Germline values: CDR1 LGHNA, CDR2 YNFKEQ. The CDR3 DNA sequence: TGTGCCAGCAGCCAAGATTGGGATTCACCCCTCCACTTT. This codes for CASSQDWDSPLHF.

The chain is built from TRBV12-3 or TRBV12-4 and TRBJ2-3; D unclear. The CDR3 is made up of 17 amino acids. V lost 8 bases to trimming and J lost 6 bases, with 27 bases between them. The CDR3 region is CASSTDAGPLTTDTQYF. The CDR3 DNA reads TGTGCCAGCTCCACTGACGCCGGGCCGCTTACGACTGATACGCAGTATTTT.

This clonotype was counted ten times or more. The CDR3 sequence is CASSLAHGEAFF. For the CDR3, the DNA is TGTGCCAGCAGCCTGGCTCACGGTGAAGCTTTCTTT. The rearrangement uses TRBV7-2 and TRBJ1-1; D is unclear. Deletions cut 5 bases from V and 7 bases from J, with 11 bases between. The CDR3 contains 12 residues. Germline CDR1 is SGHTA and CDR2 is FQGNSA.

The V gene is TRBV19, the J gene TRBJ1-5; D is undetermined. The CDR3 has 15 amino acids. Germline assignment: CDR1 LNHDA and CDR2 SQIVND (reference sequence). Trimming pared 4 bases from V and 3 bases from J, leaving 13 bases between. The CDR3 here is CASSKILGFNQPQHF. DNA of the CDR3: TGTGCCAGTAGTAAAATATTGGGGTTCAATCAGCCCCAGCATTTT.

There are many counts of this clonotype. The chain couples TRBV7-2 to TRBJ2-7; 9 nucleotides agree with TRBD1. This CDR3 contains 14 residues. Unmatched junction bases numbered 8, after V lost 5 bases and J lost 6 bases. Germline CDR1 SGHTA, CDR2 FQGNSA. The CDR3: CASSLTGGVGEQYF. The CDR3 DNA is TGTGCCAGCAGCCTGACAGGGGGAGTCGGCGAGCAGTACTTC.

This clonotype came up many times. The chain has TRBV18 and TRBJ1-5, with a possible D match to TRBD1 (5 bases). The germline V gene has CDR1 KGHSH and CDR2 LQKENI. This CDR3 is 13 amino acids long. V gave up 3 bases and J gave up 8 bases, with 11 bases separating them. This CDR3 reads CASSPSGWEPQHF. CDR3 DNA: TGTGCCAGCTCACCGTCAGGGTGGGAGCCCCAGCATTTT. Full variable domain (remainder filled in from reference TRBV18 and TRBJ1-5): NAGVMQNPRHLVRRRGQEARLRCSPMKGHSHVYWYRQLPEEGLKFMVYLQKENIIDESGMPKERFSAEFPKEGPSILRIQQVVRGDSAAYFCASSPSGWEPQHFGDGTRLSIL.

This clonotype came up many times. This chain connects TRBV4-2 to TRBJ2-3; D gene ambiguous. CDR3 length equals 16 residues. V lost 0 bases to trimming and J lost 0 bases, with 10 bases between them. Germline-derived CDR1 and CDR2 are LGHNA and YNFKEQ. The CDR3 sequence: CASSQEFSDSTDTQYF. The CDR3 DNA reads TGTGCCAGCAGCCAAGAATTCAGCGATAGCACAGATACGCAGTATTTT.

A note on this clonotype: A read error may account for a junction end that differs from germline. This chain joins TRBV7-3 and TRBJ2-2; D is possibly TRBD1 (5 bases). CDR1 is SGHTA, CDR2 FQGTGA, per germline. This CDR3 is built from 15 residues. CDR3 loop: CATSRQRMSAGELFF. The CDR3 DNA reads TGTGCCACCAGCCGACAGAGAATGAGTGCCGGGGAGCTGTTTTTT.

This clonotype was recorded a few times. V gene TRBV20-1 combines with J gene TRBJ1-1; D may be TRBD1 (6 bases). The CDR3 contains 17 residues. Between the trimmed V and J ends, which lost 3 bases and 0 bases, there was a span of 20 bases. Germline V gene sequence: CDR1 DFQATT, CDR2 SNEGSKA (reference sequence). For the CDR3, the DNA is TGCAGTGCTAGCCTCCTCGGGGGCGGTTACATGAACACTGAAGCTTTCTTT. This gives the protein CSASLLGGGYMNTEAFF.

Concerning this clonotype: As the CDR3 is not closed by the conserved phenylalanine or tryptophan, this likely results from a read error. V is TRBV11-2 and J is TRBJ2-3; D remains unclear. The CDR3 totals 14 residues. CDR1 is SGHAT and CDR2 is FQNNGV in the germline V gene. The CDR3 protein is CASSQSDVSDTQYS. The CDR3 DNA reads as TGTGCCAGCAGCCAATCTGACGTTTCGGATACACAGTATTCT.

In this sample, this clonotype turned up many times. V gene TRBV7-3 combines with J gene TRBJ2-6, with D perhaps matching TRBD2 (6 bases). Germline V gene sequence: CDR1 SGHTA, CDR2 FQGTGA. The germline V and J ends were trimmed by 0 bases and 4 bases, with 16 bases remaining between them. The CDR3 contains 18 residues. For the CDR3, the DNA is TGTGCCAGCAGCTTAACGATAACAGGAGGGCTGGGGGCCAACGTCCTGACTTTC. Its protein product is CASSLTITGGLGANVLTF.

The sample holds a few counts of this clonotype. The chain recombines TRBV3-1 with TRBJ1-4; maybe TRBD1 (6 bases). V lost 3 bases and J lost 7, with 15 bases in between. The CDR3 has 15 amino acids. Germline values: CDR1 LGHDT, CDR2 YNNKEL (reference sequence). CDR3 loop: CASSHPRGLGEKLFF. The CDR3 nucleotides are TGTGCCAGCAGCCACCCCAGGGGTCTGGGTGAAAAACTGTTTTTT.

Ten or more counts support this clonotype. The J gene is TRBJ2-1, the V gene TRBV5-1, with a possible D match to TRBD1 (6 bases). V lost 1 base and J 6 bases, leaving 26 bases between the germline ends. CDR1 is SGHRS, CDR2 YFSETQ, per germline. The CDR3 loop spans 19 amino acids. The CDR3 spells CASSLFLGNVVRTVNEQFF. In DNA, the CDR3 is TGCGCCAGCAGCTTGTTTCTAGGGAACGTTGTTAGGACAGTCAATGAGCAGTTCTTC.

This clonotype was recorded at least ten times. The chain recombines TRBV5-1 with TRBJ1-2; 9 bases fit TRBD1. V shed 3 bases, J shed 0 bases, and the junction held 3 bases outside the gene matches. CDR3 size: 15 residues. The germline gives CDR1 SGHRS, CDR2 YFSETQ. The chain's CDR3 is CASSSRTGANYGYTF. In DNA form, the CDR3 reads TGCGCCAGCAGCTCCCGGACAGGGGCTAACTATGGCTACACCTTC.

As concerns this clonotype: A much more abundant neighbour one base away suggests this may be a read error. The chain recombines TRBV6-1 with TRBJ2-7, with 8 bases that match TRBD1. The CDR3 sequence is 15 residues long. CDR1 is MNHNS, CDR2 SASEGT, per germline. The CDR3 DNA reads TGTGCCAACAGTGGCCGGACAGGGATGATGGGCGAGCAGTACTTC. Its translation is CANSGRTGMMGEQYF.

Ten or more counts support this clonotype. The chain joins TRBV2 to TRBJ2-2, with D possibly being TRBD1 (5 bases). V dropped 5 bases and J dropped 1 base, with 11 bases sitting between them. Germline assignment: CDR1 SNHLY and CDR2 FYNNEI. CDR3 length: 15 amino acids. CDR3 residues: CASSPSGKNTGELFF. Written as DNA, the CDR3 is TGTGCCAGCAGTCCCTCAGGGAAGAACACCGGGGAGCTGTTTTTT.

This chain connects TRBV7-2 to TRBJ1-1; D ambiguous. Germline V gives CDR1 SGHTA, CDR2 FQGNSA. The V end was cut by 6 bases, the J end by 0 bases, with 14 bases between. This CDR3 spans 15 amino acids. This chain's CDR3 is CASSLRASVNTEAFF. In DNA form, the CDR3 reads TGTGCCAGCAGTTTAAGGGCCTCAGTGAACACTGAAGCTTTCTTT.

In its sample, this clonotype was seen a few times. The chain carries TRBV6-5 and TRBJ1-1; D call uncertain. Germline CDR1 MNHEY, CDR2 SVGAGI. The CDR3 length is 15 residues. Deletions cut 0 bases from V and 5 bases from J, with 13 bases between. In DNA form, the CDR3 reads TGTGCCAGCAGTTACTCAGTGACAATTTATACTGAAGCTTTCTTT. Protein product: CASSYSVTIYTEAFF.

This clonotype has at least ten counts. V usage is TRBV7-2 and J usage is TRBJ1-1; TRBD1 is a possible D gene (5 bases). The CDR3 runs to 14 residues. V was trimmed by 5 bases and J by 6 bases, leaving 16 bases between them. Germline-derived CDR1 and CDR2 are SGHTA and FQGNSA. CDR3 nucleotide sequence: TGTGCCAGCAGCCAACCCATTACAGGCTCTGAAGCTTTCTTT. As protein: CASSQPITGSEAFF. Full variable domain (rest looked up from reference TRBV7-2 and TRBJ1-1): GAGVSQSPSNKVTEKGKDVELRCDPISGHTALYWYRQSLGQGLEFLIYFQGNSAPDKSGLPSDRFSAERTGGSVSTLTIQRTQQEDSAVYLCASSQPITGSEAFFGQGTRLTVV.

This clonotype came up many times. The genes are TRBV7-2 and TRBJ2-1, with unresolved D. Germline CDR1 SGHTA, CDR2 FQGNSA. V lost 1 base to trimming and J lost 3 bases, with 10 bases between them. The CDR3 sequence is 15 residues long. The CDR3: CASSLDVVVYNEQFF. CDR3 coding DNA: TGTGCCAGCAGCTTAGATGTAGTAGTCTACAATGAGCAGTTCTTC.